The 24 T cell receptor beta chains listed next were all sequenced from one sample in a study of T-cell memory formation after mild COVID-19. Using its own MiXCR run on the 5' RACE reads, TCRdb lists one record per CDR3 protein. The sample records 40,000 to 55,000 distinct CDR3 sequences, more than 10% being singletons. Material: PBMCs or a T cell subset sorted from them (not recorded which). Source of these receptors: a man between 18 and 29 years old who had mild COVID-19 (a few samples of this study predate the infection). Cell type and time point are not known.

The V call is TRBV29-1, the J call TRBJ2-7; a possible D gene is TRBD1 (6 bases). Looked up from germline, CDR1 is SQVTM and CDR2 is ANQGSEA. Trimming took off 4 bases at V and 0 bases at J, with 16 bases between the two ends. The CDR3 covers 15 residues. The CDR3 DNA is TGCAGCGTTGCAAAGATTCGAGGGGGCTCCTACGAGCAGTACTTC. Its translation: CSVAKIRGGSYEQYF.

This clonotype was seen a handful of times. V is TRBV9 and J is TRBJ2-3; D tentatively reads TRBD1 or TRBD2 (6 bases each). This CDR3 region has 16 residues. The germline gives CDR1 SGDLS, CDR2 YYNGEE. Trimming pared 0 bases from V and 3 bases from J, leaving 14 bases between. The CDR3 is CASSVGGGPMTDTQYF. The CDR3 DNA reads TGTGCCAGCAGCGTAGGAGGGGGGCCGATGACAGATACGCAGTATTTT.

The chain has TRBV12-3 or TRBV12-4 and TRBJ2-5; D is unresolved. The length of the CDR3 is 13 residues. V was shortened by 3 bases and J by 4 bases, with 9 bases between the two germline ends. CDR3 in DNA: TGTGCCAGCAGTTTCCTAGGACGAGAGACCCAGTACTTC. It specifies CASSFLGRETQYF.

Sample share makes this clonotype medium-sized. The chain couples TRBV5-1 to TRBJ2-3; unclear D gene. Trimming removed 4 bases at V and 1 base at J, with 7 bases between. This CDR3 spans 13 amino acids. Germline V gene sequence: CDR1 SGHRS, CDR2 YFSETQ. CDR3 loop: CASSPDRTDTQYF. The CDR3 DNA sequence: TGCGCCAGCAGCCCCGACCGCACAGATACGCAGTATTTT.

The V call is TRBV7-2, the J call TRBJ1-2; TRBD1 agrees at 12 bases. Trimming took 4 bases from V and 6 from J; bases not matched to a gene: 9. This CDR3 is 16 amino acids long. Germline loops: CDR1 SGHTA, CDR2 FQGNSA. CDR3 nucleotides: TGTGCCAGCAGCTCCCAACGGGACAGGGGGCAAAATGGCTACACCTTC. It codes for CASSSQRDRGQNGYTF.

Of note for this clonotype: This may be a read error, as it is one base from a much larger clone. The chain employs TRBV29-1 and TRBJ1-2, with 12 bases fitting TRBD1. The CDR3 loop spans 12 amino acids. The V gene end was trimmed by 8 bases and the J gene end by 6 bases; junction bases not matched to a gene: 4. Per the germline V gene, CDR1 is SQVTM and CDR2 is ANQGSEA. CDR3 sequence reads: CSSGTGGNGYTF. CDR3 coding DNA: TGCAGCTCCGGGACAGGGGGCAATGGCTACACCTTC.

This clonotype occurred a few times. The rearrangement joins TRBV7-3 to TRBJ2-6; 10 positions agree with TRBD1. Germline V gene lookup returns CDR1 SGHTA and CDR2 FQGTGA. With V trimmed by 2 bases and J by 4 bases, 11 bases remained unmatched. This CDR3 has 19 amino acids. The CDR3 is CASSLLTGGLYLGANVLTF. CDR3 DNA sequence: TGTGCCAGCAGCTTACTGACAGGGGGCCTATACCTAGGGGCCAACGTCCTGACTTTC.

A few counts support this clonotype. The CDR3 spells CASRIGTGREKLFF. The CDR3 DNA sequence: TGTGCCAGCAGGATCGGGACAGGGCGTGAAAAACTGTTTTTT. V and J are TRBV12-3 or TRBV12-4 and TRBJ1-4, with 9 positions matching TRBD1. The CDR3 is 14 residues long. V dropped 6 bases and J dropped 7; count of bases not matched to a gene: 6.

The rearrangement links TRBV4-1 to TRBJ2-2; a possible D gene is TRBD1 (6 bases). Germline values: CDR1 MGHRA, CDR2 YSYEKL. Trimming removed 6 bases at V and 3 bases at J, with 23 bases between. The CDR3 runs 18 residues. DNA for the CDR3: TGCGCCAGCAGAAGGTCAACAGGGCTCATTTCCGACACCGGGGAGCTGTTTTTT. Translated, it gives CASRRSTGLISDTGELFF.

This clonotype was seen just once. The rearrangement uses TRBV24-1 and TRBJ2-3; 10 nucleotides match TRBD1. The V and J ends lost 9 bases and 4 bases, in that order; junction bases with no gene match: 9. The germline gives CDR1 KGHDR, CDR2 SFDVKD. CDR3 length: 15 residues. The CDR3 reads CATAAGQGRSDTQYF. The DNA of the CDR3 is TGTGCCACCGCGGCGGGACAGGGGAGGTCAGATACGCAGTATTTT.

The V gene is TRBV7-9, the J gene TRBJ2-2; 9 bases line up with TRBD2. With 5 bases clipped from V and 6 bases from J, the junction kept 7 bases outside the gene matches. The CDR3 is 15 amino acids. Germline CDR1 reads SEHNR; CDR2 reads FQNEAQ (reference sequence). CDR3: CASSTVQRGAGELFF. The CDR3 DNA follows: TGTGCCAGCAGCACCGTTCAGCGGGGGGCCGGGGAGCTGTTTTTT.

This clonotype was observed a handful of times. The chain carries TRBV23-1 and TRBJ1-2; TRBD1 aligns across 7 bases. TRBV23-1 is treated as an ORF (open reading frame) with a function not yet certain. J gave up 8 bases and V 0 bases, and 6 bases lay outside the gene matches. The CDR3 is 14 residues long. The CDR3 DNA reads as TGCGCCAGCAGTCAATCGGGTACAGGGGTCGGCTACACCTTC. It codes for CASSQSGTGVGYTF.

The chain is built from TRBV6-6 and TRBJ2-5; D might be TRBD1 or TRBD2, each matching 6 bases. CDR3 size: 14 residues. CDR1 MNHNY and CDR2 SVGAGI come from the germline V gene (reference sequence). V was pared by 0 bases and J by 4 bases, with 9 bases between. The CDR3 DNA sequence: TGTGCCAGCAGTTACTCTGGGGGGCCAGAGACCCAGTACTTC. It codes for CASSYSGGPETQYF.

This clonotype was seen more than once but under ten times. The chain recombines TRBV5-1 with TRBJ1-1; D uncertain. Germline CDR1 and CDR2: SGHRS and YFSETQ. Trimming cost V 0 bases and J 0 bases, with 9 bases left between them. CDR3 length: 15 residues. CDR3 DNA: TGCGCCAGCAGCTTGGGCTTCGTTGTGAACACTGAAGCTTTCTTT. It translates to CASSLGFVVNTEAFF.

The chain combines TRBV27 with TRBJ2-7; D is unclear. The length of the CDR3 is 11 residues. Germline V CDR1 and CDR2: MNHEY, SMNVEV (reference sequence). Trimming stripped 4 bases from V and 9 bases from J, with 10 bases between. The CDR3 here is CASSSHITQYF. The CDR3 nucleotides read TGTGCCAGCAGTTCTCATATAACGCAGTACTTC.

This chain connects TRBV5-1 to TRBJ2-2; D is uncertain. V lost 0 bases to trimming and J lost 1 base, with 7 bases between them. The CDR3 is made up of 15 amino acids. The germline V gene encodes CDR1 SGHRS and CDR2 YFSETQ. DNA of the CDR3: TGCGCCAGCAGCTTGGTGCCAGGGAACACCGGGGAGCTGTTTTTT. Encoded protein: CASSLVPGNTGELFF.

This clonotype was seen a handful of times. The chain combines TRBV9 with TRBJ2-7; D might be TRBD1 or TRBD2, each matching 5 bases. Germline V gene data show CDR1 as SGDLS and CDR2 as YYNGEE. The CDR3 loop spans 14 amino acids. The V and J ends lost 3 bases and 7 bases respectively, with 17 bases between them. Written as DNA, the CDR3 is TGTGCCAGCAGCGCCTCCCGGGACCACGCGGAGCAGTACTTC. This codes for CASSASRDHAEQYF.

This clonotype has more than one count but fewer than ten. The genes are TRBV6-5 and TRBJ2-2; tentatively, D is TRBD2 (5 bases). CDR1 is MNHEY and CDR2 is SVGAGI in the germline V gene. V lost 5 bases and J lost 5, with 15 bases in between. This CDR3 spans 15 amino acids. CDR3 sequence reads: CASSARRGWTGELFF. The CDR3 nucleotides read TGTGCCAGCAGTGCCCGACGGGGATGGACCGGGGAGCTGTTTTTT.

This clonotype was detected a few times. The CDR3 DNA follows: TGCGCCAGCAGCTTGGAACCAGGGGGGAACACTGAAGCTTTCTTT. This codes for CASSLEPGGNTEAFF. J is TRBJ1-1 and V is TRBV5-1, with TRBD1 identical over 7 bases. The CDR3 runs 15 residues. Trimming at V came to 0 bases and at J to 1 base, leaving 3 bases not matched to a gene. Germline lookup yields CDR1 SGHRS and CDR2 YFSETQ.

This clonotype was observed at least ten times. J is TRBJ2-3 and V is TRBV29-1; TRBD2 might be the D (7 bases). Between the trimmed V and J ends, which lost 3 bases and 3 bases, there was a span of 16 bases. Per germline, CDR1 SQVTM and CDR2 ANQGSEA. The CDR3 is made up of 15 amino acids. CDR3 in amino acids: CSVDRPGGLTDTQYF. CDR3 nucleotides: TGCAGCGTTGACAGGCCGGGGGGCCTGACAGATACGCAGTATTTT.

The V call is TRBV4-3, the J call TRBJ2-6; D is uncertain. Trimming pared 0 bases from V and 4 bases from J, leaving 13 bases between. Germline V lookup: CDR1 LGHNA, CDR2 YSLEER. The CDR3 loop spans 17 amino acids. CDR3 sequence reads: CASSQDHQPQGANVLTF. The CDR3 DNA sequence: TGCGCCAGCAGCCAAGATCACCAGCCACAAGGGGCCAACGTCCTGACTTTC.

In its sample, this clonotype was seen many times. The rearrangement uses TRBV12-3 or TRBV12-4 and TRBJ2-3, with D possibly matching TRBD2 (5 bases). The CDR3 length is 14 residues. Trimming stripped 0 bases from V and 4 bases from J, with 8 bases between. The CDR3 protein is CASSLAGVADTQYF. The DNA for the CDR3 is TGTGCCAGCAGTTTAGCCGGGGTGGCAGATACGCAGTATTTT.

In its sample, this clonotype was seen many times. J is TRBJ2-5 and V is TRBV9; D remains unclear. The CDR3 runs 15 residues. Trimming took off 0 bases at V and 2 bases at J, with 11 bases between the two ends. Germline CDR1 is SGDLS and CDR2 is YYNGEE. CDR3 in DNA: TGTGCCAGCAGCGTAGGCCCTATCGTACAAGAGACCCAGTACTTC. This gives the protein CASSVGPIVQETQYF.

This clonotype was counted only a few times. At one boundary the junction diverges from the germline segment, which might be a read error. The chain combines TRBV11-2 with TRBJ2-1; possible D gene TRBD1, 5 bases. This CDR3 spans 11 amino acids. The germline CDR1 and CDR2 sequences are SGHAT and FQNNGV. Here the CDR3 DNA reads TGTGCCAGCAGCTTGGAAGGGGCCGCACTCTTC. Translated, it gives CASSLEGAALF.